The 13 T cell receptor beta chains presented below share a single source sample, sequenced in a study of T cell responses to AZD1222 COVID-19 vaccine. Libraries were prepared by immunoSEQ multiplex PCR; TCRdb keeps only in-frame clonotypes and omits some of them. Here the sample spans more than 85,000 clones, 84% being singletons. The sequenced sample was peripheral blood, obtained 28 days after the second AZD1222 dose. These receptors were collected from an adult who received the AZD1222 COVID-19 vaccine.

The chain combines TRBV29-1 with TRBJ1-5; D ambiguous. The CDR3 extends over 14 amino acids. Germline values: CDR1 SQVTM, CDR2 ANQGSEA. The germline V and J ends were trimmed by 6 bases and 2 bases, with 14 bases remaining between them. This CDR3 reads CSVTIGYGNQPQHF. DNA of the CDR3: TGCAGCGTCACTATTGGGTACGGCAATCAGCCCCAGCATTTT.

The CDR3 region is CASGFQYDRGSYEQYF. The CDR3 nucleotides are TGTGCTAGTGGTTTCCAATATGACAGGGGCTCCTACGAGCAGTACTTC. This chain links TRBV12-5 with TRBJ2-7, with TRBD1 identical over 8 bases. Per the germline V gene, CDR1 is LGHNT and CDR2 is FRNRAP. With 3 bases clipped from V and 0 bases from J, the junction kept 7 bases outside the gene matches. The CDR3 is made up of 16 amino acids. The variable domain in full, with the rest retrieved from reference TRBV12-5 and TRBJ2-7, is DARVTQTPRHKVTEMGQEVTMRCQPILGHNTVFWYRQTMMQGLELLAYFRNRAPLDDSGMPKDRFSAEMPDATLATLKIQPSEPRDSAVYFCASGFQYDRGSYEQYFGPGTRLTVT.

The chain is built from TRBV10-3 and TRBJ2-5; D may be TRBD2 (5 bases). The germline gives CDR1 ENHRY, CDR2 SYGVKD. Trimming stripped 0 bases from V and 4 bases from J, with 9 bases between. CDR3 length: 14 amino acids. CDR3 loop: CAISESSAVETQYF. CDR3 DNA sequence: TGTGCCATCAGTGAGTCGTCAGCGGTAGAGACCCAGTACTTC.

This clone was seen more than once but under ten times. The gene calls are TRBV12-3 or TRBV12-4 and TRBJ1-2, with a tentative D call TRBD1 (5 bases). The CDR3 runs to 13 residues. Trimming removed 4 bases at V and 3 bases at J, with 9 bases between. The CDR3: CASSSLQDYGYTF. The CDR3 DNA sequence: TGTGCCAGCAGTTCGCTACAGGACTATGGCTACACCTTC.

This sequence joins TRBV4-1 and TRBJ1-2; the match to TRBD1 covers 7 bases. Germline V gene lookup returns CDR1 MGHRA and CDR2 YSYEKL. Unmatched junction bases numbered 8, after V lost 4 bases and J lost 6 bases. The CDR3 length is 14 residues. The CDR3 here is CASSPRQGQDGYTF. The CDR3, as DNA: TGCGCCAGCAGCCCTCGACAGGGACAAGATGGCTACACCTTC.

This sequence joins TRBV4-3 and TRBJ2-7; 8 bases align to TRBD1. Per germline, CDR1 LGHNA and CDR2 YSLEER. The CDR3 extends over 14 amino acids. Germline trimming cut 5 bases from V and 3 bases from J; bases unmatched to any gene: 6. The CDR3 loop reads CASSSRTGSYEQYF. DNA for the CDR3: TGCGCCAGCAGCTCCCGGACAGGGAGCTACGAGCAGTACTTC.

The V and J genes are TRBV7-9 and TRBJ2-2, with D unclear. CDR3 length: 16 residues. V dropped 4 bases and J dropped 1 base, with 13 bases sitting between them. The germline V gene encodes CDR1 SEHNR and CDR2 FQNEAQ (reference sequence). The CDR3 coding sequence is TGTGCCAGCAGCTCGCGATTTAAGTTGAACACCGGGGAGCTGTTTTTT. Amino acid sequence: CASSSRFKLNTGELFF.

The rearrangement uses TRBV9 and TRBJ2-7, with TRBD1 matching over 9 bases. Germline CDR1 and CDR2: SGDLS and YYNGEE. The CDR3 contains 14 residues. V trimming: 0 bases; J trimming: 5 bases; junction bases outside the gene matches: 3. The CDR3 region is CASSVEGQGDEQYF. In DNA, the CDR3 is TGTGCCAGCAGCGTAGAGGGACAGGGAGACGAGCAGTACTTC. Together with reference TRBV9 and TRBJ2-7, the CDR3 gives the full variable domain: DSGVTQTPKHLITATGQRVTLRCSPRSGDLSVYWYQQSLDQGLQFLIQYYNGEERAKGNILERFSAQQFPDLHSELNLSSLELGDSALYFCASSVEGQGDEQYFGPGTRLTVT.

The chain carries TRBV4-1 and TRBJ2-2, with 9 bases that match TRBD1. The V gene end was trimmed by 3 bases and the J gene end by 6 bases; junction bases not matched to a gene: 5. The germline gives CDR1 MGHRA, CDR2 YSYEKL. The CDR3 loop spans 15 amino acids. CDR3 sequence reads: CASSHTGQGAGELFF. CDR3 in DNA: TGCGCCAGCAGCCACACGGGACAGGGAGCCGGGGAGCTGTTTTTT.

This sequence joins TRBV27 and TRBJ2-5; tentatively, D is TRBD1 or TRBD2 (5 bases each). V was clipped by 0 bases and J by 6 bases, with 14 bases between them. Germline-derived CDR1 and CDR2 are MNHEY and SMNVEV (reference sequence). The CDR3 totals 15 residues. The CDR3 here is CASSLSWAGRQTQYF. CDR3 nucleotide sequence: TGTGCCAGCAGTTTATCGTGGGCAGGGAGACAGACCCAGTACTTC.

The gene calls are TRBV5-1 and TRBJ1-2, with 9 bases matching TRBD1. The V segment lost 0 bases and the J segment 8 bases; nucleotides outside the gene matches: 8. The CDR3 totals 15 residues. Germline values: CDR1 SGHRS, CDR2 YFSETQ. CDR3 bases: TGCGCCAGCAGCTTGGCCTTGGGACAGGGTAAAGGCTACACCTTC. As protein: CASSLALGQGKGYTF.

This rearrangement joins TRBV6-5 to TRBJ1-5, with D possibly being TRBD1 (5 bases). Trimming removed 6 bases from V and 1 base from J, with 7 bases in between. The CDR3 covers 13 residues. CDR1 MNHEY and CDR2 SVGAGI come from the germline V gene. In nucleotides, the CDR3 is TGTGCCAGCAGGAGGGACAGCAATCAGCCCCAGCATTTT. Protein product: CASRRDSNQPQHF.

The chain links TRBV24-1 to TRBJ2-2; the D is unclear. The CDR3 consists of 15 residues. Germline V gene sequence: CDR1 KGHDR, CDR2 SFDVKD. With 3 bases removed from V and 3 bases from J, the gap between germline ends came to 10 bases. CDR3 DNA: TGTGCCACCAGTGATGTAGGGAAAGACACCGGGGAGCTGTTTTTT. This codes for CATSDVGKDTGELFF.